What follows are 29 T cell receptor beta chains derived from one specimen sequenced in a study of blood T cell repertoires in COVID-19. Profiled with immunoSEQ multiplex PCR; TCRdb holds only in-frame clones, not every one. The table lists about 75,000 clones, 87% of them singletons. The source material was peripheral blood. The receptor source for this set is a woman aged 45-65 years with acute or convalescent COVID-19.

Regarding this clone: The CDR3 does not close with the conserved phenylalanine or tryptophan, likely indicating a read error. The DNA is left out, because the CDR3 cannot be placed on it with certainty; the CDR3 is given as TCRdb lists it. The chain couples TRBV6-4 to TRBJ1-4; no DNA check was done on the table's D call, TRBD1. The CDR3 is 12 amino acids long, termini counted. Germline V gene data show CDR1 as MRHNA and CDR2 as SNTAGT. Here the CDR3 reads CATTNQDREGRL.

This clone was observed a few times. The chain couples TRBV7-2 to TRBJ1-2, with TRBD1 identical over 12 bases. The CDR3 consists of 16 residues. Looked up from germline, CDR1 is SGHTA and CDR2 is FQGNSA. Trimming at V came to 4 bases and at J to 8 bases, leaving 11 bases not matched to a gene. CDR3 protein: CASSYRPGQGAGGYTF. CDR3 DNA sequence: TGTGCCAGCAGCTACCGACCGGGACAGGGGGCGGGGGGCTACACCTTC.

The chain carries TRBV6-5 and TRBJ2-3, with D possibly being TRBD1 (6 bases). The CDR3 spans 14 residues. The germline V gene encodes CDR1 MNHEY and CDR2 SVGAGI. The germline V and J ends were trimmed by 6 bases and 3 bases, with 13 bases remaining between them. CDR3 sequence: CASRTTGRTDTQYF. The CDR3 nucleotides read TGTGCCAGCAGGACGACAGGCCGGACAGATACGCAGTATTTT.

This chain joins TRBV5-1 and TRBJ2-7; 10 bases are shared with TRBD2. Trimming at V came to 2 bases and at J to 5 bases, leaving 10 bases not matched to a gene. Germline CDR1 is SGHRS and CDR2 is YFSETQ. CDR3 length equals 16 residues. As DNA, the CDR3 is TGCGCCAGCAGCTTTTCGGGGGCTAGCGGGAGCAACGAGCAGTACTTC. Protein product: CASSFSGASGSNEQYF. Supplemented by reference TRBV5-1 and TRBJ2-7, the full variable domain reads KAGVTQTPRYLIKTRGQQVTLSCSPISGHRSVSWYQQTPGQGLQFLFEYFSETQRNKGNFPGRFSGRQFSNSRSEMNVSTLELGDSALYLCASSFSGASGSNEQYFGPGTRLTVT.

The J gene is TRBJ1-1, the V gene TRBV12-5; 9 nucleotides line up with TRBD1. V trimming: 6 bases; J trimming: 9 bases; junction bases outside the gene matches: 5. The germline CDR1 and CDR2 sequences are LGHNT and FRNRAP. This CDR3 region has 12 residues. Here the CDR3 DNA reads TGTGCTAGTGGCACTGGACAGGGGAAAGCTTTCTTT. Its protein is CASGTGQGKAFF.

The genes are TRBV5-1 and TRBJ1-3; 8 positions agree with TRBD1. Germline CDR1 reads SGHRS; CDR2 reads YFSETQ. J gave up 3 bases and V 4 bases, and 3 bases lay outside the gene matches. CDR3 length: 14 amino acids. The CDR3 DNA sequence: TGCGCCAGCAGCCTGACAGGGGATGGAAACACCATATATTTT. Amino acid sequence: CASSLTGDGNTIYF.

CDR3 nucleotides: TGTGCCAGCACCATAGGGGGTGCACCCCTCCACTTT. Amino acid sequence: CASTIGGAPLHF. The V gene is TRBV6-5, the J gene TRBJ1-6, with D perhaps TRBD1 (6 bases). Germline values: CDR1 MNHEY, CDR2 SVGAGI. Trimming pared 7 bases from V and 11 bases from J, leaving 12 bases between. The CDR3 totals 12 residues.

The chain employs TRBV7-2 and TRBJ2-1; 8 positions agree with TRBD1. The CDR3 extends over 18 amino acids. V lost 1 base to trimming and J lost 7 bases; unmatched junction nucleotides: 15. Germline assignment: CDR1 SGHTA and CDR2 FQGNSA. The CDR3 DNA is TGTGCCAGCAGCTTAGTCGGCGGCGGACAGGGCTTTGGGAATGAGCAGTTCTTC. Amino acids: CASSLVGGGQGFGNEQFF.

This clone turned up a few times. The rearrangement joins TRBV5-1 to TRBJ2-7; tentative D call: TRBD1 (6 bases). Germline CDR1 is SGHRS and CDR2 is YFSETQ. V was clipped by 0 bases and J by 6 bases, with 13 bases between them. CDR3 length equals 14 residues. DNA of the CDR3: TGCGCCAGCAGCTTGGGATCAGGGGCTATCGAGCAGTACTTC. Its protein is CASSLGSGAIEQYF.

The chain carries TRBV7-3 and TRBJ2-5, with a weak D call TRBD2 (6 bases). The ends were cut back, 3 bases at V and 2 bases at J, with 10 bases in the middle. Germline V gene sequence: CDR1 SGHTA, CDR2 FQGTGA. The CDR3 loop spans 14 amino acids. CDR3 sequence reads: CASSLTTSQETQYF. In DNA, the CDR3 is TGTGCCAGCAGCTTGACGACTAGTCAAGAGACCCAGTACTTC.

The chain carries TRBV30 and TRBJ1-2, with 9 bases lining up with TRBD1. The V and J ends lost 3 bases and 6 bases, in that order; junction bases with no gene match: 8. Germline V gene lookup returns CDR1 GTSNPN and CDR2 SVGIG (reference sequence). This CDR3 is 14 amino acids long. CDR3 loop: CAWRGDRDRDGYTF. The CDR3 DNA follows: TGTGCCTGGAGAGGGGACAGGGACAGGGATGGCTACACCTTC.

The rearrangement links TRBV11-2 to TRBJ2-7; maybe TRBD1 (5 bases). The CDR3 is 13 amino acids. V was shortened by 1 base and J by 6 bases, with 10 bases between the two germline ends. Germline-derived CDR1 and CDR2 are SGHAT and FQNNGV. In DNA, the CDR3 is TGTGCCAGCAGCTTAGTCAGGGCAGGCGAGCAGTACTTC. Translated: CASSLVRAGEQYF.

This clone was seen a single time. This sequence joins TRBV4-3 and TRBJ2-1, with 8 bases identical to TRBD2. V lost 3 bases and J lost 8; bases outside the gene matches: 9. CDR3 length: 15 residues. Germline CDR1 LGHNA, CDR2 YSLEER. The CDR3 region is CASSQERVAGYEQFF. The CDR3 coding sequence is TGCGCCAGCAGCCAGGAAAGAGTAGCGGGGTATGAGCAGTTCTTC.

The chain couples TRBV5-1 to TRBJ1-2; possible D gene TRBD1, 6 bases. Trimming removed 0 bases at V and 6 bases at J, with 15 bases between. The germline gives CDR1 SGHRS, CDR2 YFSETQ. The CDR3 has 15 amino acids. The DNA for the CDR3 is TGCGCCAGCAGCTTGGGTCGGACAGTCGATAATGGCTACACCTTC. Protein: CASSLGRTVDNGYTF.

This clone has only a few counts. The chain recombines TRBV2 with TRBJ2-3, with D possibly being TRBD2 (5 bases). CDR1 is SNHLY, CDR2 FYNNEI, per germline. The CDR3 loop spans 15 amino acids. V was pared by 3 bases and J by 0 bases, with 10 bases between. The CDR3 region is CASSDWGASTDTQYF. The CDR3 DNA reads TGTGCCAGCAGTGACTGGGGAGCTAGCACAGATACGCAGTATTTT. The full variable domain, completed using reference TRBV2 and TRBJ2-3, is EPEVTQTPSHQVTQMGQEVILRCVPISNHLYFYWYRQILGQKVEFLVSFYNNEISEKSEIFDDQFSVERPDGSNFTLKIRSTKLEDSAMYFCASSDWGASTDTQYFGPGTRLTVL.

The J gene is TRBJ2-1, the V gene TRBV30; TRBD1 is a possible D gene (6 bases). This CDR3 is 14 amino acids long. The germline V and J ends were trimmed by 3 bases and 5 bases, with 14 bases remaining between them. Germline CDR1 is GTSNPN and CDR2 is SVGIG (reference sequence). The CDR3: CAWSTGLMNNEQFF. The CDR3 nucleotides read TGTGCCTGGAGCACAGGGCTTATGAACAATGAGCAGTTCTTC. Based on the CDR3 plus reference TRBV30 and TRBJ2-1, the full variable domain is SQTIHQWPATLVQPVGSPLSLECTVEGTSNPNLYWYRQAAGRGLQLLFYSVGIGQISSEVPQNLSASRPQDRQFILSSKKLLLSDSGFYLCAWSTGLMNNEQFFGPGTRLTVL.

The rearrangement links TRBV7-3 to TRBJ2-5; 8 positions match TRBD2. This CDR3 is 15 amino acids long. Per germline, CDR1 SGHTA and CDR2 FQGTGA. Losses at the gene ends were 5 bases for V and 3 bases for J; bases not matched to a gene: 8. The CDR3 coding sequence is TGTGCCAGCAGCCCCATGGGACTAGAGGAAGAGACCCAGTACTTC. It translates to CASSPMGLEEETQYF.

This chain joins TRBV5-1 and TRBJ2-7; a possible D gene is TRBD1 (7 bases). V was cut by 6 bases and J by 0 bases, with 22 bases left in between. This CDR3 has 17 residues. From germline, CDR1 is SGHRS and CDR2 YFSETQ. CDR3 nucleotide sequence: TGCGCCAGCACACGGGGTGGGCAGGGGGGCTACTCCTACGAGCAGTACTTC. Amino acid sequence: CASTRGGQGGYSYEQYF.

The chain carries TRBV14 and TRBJ1-1; unclear D gene. Trimming pared 1 base from V and 7 bases from J, leaving 10 bases between. The CDR3 extends over 13 amino acids. Germline V gene sequence: CDR1 SGHDN, CDR2 FVKESK. The DNA of the CDR3 is TGTGCCAGCAGCCAAGCGGCGGGGTATGAAGCTTTCTTT. Translation gives CASSQAAGYEAFF.

This chain uses TRBV5-1 with TRBJ1-2; D is undetermined. The germline gives CDR1 SGHRS, CDR2 YFSETQ. Between the trimmed V and J ends, which lost 0 bases and 7 bases, there was a span of 10 bases. The CDR3 spans 13 residues. The CDR3 loop reads CASSLGQNPGYTF. The CDR3 DNA reads TGCGCCAGCAGCTTGGGTCAGAACCCTGGCTACACCTTC.

The chain employs TRBV5-1 and TRBJ2-3; D might be TRBD1 (6 bases). The CDR3 length is 14 residues. CDR1 is SGHRS and CDR2 is YFSETQ in the germline V gene. The germline V and J ends were trimmed by 3 bases and 1 base, with 9 bases remaining between them. CDR3 in DNA: TGCGCCAGCAGCTCAGGGGTAGGCACAGATACGCAGTATTTT. Amino acid sequence: CASSSGVGTDTQYF. The full variable domain, with the rest looked up from reference TRBV5-1 and TRBJ2-3, is KAGVTQTPRYLIKTRGQQVTLSCSPISGHRSVSWYQQTPGQGLQFLFEYFSETQRNKGNFPGRFSGRQFSNSRSEMNVSTLELGDSALYLCASSSGVGTDTQYFGPGTRLTVL.

This chain joins TRBV19 and TRBJ2-1, with D perhaps TRBD1 (6 bases). CDR1 is LNHDA and CDR2 is SQIVND in the germline V gene (reference sequence). V lost 7 bases to trimming and J lost 1 base, with 14 bases between them. The CDR3 is 15 amino acids. CDR3 sequence: CASTAQGFSYNEQFF. DNA of the CDR3: TGTGCCAGTACGGCACAGGGTTTTTCCTACAATGAGCAGTTCTTC.

The gene calls are TRBV27 and TRBJ1-5, with unresolved D. The V end lost 5 bases, the J end lost 5 bases, and 10 bases lay between the germline ends. The CDR3 contains 13 residues. From germline, CDR1 is MNHEY and CDR2 SMNVEV (reference sequence). CDR3 loop: CASSAVSDQPQHF. CDR3 nucleotides: TGTGCCAGCAGTGCAGTGAGCGATCAGCCCCAGCATTTT.

The chain recombines TRBV30 with TRBJ1-2; perhaps TRBD1 as D (5 bases). Germline V lookup: CDR1 GTSNPN, CDR2 SVGIG (reference sequence). V was trimmed by 0 bases and J by 5 bases, leaving 10 bases between them. This CDR3 is 13 amino acids long. CDR3 protein: CAWSVLGGYGYTF. The CDR3 nucleotides read TGTGCCTGGAGTGTACTCGGGGGGTATGGCTACACCTTC.

This clone has just one count. The gene calls are TRBV13 and TRBJ1-1; tentative D call: TRBD1 (5 bases). V lost 3 bases and J lost 5, with 16 bases in between. Germline values: CDR1 PRHDT, CDR2 FYEKMQ (reference sequence). The CDR3 extends over 15 amino acids. CDR3 sequence reads: CASSFGSGFGTEAFF. CDR3 bases: TGTGCCAGCAGCTTTGGGTCAGGGTTCGGGACTGAAGCTTTCTTT. Based on the CDR3 plus reference TRBV13 and TRBJ1-1, the full variable domain is AAGVIQSPRHLIKEKRETATLKCYPIPRHDTVYWYQQGPGQDPQFLISFYEKMQSDKGSIPDRFSAQQFSDYHSELNMSSLELGDSALYFCASSFGSGFGTEAFFGQGTRLTVV.

This rearrangement joins TRBV24-1 to TRBJ2-1; TRBD2 agrees at 8 bases. Germline values: CDR1 KGHDR, CDR2 SFDVKD. There are 16 residues in the CDR3. J gave up 3 bases and V 5 bases, and 8 bases lay outside the gene matches. The CDR3 bases are TGTGCCACCAGTGCCCGGACTAGCAGATACTACAATGAGCAGTTCTTC. As protein: CATSARTSRYYNEQFF.

This chain connects TRBV29-1 to TRBJ1-3; possible D gene TRBD1, 5 bases. The CDR3 loop spans 14 amino acids. Germline loops: CDR1 SQVTM, CDR2 ANQGSEA. V lost 5 bases and J 4 bases, leaving 15 bases between the germline ends. The CDR3, as DNA: TGCAGCGTTACCGCAGGGTCTGGGGGAAACACCATATATTTT. It translates to CSVTAGSGGNTIYF.

In regard to this clone: One end of the junction fails to match germline, which may point to a read error. CDR3 DNA sequence: TGTGCCAGCTCGCCACGGGGCAGGGTTGATTATAGCAATCAGCCCCAGCATTTT. This translates into CASSPRGRVDYSNQPQHF. The chain uses TRBV18 and TRBJ1-5, with a possible D match to TRBD1 (5 bases). This CDR3 comprises 18 residues. Germline-derived CDR1 and CDR2 are KGHSH and LQKENI.

This chain links TRBV30 with TRBJ2-3; 8 nucleotides line up with TRBD2. This CDR3 is built from 15 residues. The ends lost 2 bases at V and 2 bases at J; junction bases unmatched: 6. The germline gives CDR1 GTSNPN, CDR2 SVGIG (reference sequence). CDR3 sequence (DNA): TGTGCCTGGAGTCCACTAGCGGACAACACAGATACGCAGTATTTT. This codes for CAWSPLADNTDTQYF.